The TCR beta chain under discussion was sequenced for a study of blood T cell repertoires in COVID-19. Authors' analysis steps: Counts of nucleated cells, estimated from reference gene primer amplification, were obtained. Sequenced by immunoSEQ multiplex PCR; TCRdb stores in-frame clones only, minus some. Clonal size and the V and J genes are those of that table, whereas D and trimming came from the DNA. The data show around 230,000 clones, with approximately 90% seen just once and approximately 2% held by the top ten. Germline V CDR1 and CDR2: MRHNA, SNTAGT. V trimming: 5 bases; J trimming: 8 bases; junction bases outside the gene matches: 13. The CDR3 totals 15 residues.

The rearrangement joins TRBV6-4 to TRBJ1-2, with 8 bases aligning to TRBD1. The sequenced sample was peripheral blood. This receptor was taken from a man between 25 and 39 years old who had recovered from COVID-19. CDR3 nucleotide sequence: TGTGCCAGCAGTCAGGACTGGCAGGGGGCGAGCGGCTACACCTTC. Its translation: CASSQDWQGASGYTF.